The rows below give T cell receptor beta chains drawn from one sample of a study of cytomegalovirus exposure and HLA in healthy donors. Repertoires were generated with immunoSEQ multiplex PCR, while TCRdb's copy carries only in-frame clones and drops some. Here the sample spans 150,000 to 200,000 clones, 81% being singletons. Sequenced: PBMCs. All receptors derive from a man between 18 and 35 years old in good health and CMV-seronegative. Both conserved end residues are part of each CDR3. A D gene is named only where the DNA matches it firmly. Clone sizes are given selectively: once, few, many, or a class where the clone is expanded.

J gene	D gene	V gene	clone size	CDR3 protein	CDR3 DNA
TRBJ2-7	.	TRBV27	.	CASSFAGQSEQYF	TGTGCCAGCAGTTTCGCCGGACAATCCGAGCAGTACTTC
TRBJ1-2	.	TRBV7-2	few	CASSADRFGDGYTF	TGTGCCAGCAGCGCCGACAGGTTTGGTGATGGCTACACCTTC
TRBJ2-1	TRBD2	TRBV7-7	.	CASSQLPGTSGIGPREQFF	TGTGCTAGCAGCCAATTGCCCGGGACTAGCGGGATAGGCCCCCGGGAGCAGTTCTTC
TRBJ2-5	.	TRBV11-2	few	CASSLRGTQETQYF	TGTGCCAGCAGCTTAAGGGGGACCCAAGAGACCCAGTACTTC
TRBJ1-6	TRBD1	TRBV27	.	CASTRTGAHSPLHF	TGTGCCAGCACCAGGACAGGGGCGCATTCACCCCTCCACTTT
TRBJ2-7	TRBD1	TRBV10-3	once	CAIKKDRLRSYEQYF	TGTGCCATTAAGAAGGACAGGCTCCGCTCCTACGAGCAGTACTTC
TRBJ2-2	TRBD1	TRBV28	.	CASILLPGQGGTGELFF	TGTGCCAGCATCTTACTACCAGGACAGGGTGGTACCGGGGAGCTGTTTTTT
TRBJ1-2	TRBD1	TRBV2	.	CASITRDRDQEYGYTF	TGTGCCAGCATCACCCGGGACAGGGATCAGGAGTATGGCTACACCTTC
TRBJ2-7	.	TRBV2	once	CASSFSLTSTIYEQYF	TGTGCCAGCAGTTTCTCGCTTACGTCTACGATCTACGAGCAGTACTTC
TRBJ2-2	TRBD1	TRBV7-9	.	CASSFSPGTDKNTGELFF	TGTGCCAGCAGCTTCTCCCCCGGGACAGACAAGAACACCGGGGAGCTGTTTTTT
TRBJ1-2	.	TRBV2	few	CASSWLSGYTF	TGTGCCAGCAGTTGGCTCTCTGGCTACACCTTC
TRBJ2-5	.	TRBV19	.	CASSGSDLPQETQYF	TGTGCCAGTAGTGGTTCGGACTTACCACAAGAGACCCAGTACTTC
TRBJ1-1	TRBD1	TRBV6-5	few	CASTGDRGSTEAFF	TGTGCCAGCACCGGGGACAGGGGTAGCACTGAAGCTTTCTTT
TRBJ2-5	.	TRBV29-1	.	CSVGDTETQYF	TGCAGCGTTGGGGACACAGAGACCCAGTACTTC
TRBJ2-1	.	TRBV27	.	CASSLRGSLSYNEQFF	TGTGCCAGCAGTTTAAGGGGCTCCCTTTCCTACAATGAGCAGTTCTTC
TRBJ2-7	.	TRBV6-1	.	CASSEVGPSYEQYF	TGTGCCAGCAGTGAAGTGGGGCCGTCCTACGAGCAGTACTTC
TRBJ2-5	.	TRBV11-2	few	CASSLRRKETQYF	TGTGCCAGCAGCCTAAGGCGGAAAGAGACCCAGTACTTC
TRBJ2-1	TRBD1	TRBV7-7	.	CASSPGTGQGQFF	TGTGCTAGCAGCCCCGGGACAGGCCAAGGGCAGTTCTTC
TRBJ2-5	TRBD2	TRBV5-6	.	CASTLPGLDQETQYF	TGTGCCAGCACCCTTCCCGGACTAGACCAAGAGACCCAGTACTTC
TRBJ2-7	.	TRBV9	.	CASSVLGSGDYEQYF	TGTGCCAGCAGCGTTCTCGGGAGTGGAGACTACGAGCAGTACTTC
TRBJ2-5	TRBD2	TRBV15	.	CATSRETIAGIQETQYF	TGTGCCACCAGCCGGGAAACAATAGCGGGAATACAGGAGACCCAGTACTTC
TRBJ2-7	.	TRBV2	.	CASRLTGPLYEQYF	TGTGCCAGCAGGCTGACAGGCCCTTTATACGAGCAGTACTTC
TRBJ1-1	TRBD1	TRBV9	.	CASSPTVTLLLGGETEAFF	TGTGCCAGCAGCCCTACGGTTACCCTACTTCTAGGGGGCGAGACTGAAGCTTTCTTT
TRBJ1-5	.	TRBV27	.	CASSRQGHQPQHF	TGTGCCAGCAGTAGGCAGGGCCATCAGCCCCAGCATTTT